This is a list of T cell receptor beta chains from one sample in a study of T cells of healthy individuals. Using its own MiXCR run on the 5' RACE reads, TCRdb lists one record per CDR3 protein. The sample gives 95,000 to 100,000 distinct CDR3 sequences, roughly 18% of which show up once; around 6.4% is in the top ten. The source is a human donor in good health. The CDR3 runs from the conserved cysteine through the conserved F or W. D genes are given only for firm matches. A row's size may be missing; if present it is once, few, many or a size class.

DNA: TGTGCCAGCAGCTTCCCCGGGACAATAGGACTAGCGGGAGGAGACTACAATGAGCAGTTCTTC
CDR3: CASSFPGTIGLAGGDYNEQFF
D: TRBD2
size: few
V: TRBV5-6
J: TRBJ2-1

DNA: TGTGCCAGCAGCGCTAGCATTCTTAGGGAGCTGTTTTTT
CDR3: CASSASILRELFF
D: -
size: few
V: TRBV9
J: TRBJ2-2

DNA: TGCGCCAGCAGCTTGATTGGACGGAGCTCTGGAAACACCATATATTTT
CDR3: CASSLIGRSSGNTIYF
D: -
size: many
V: TRBV5-1
J: TRBJ1-3

DNA: TGTGCCACCAGCAGGGATACTAGCGGGAGAGGAGATGAGCAGTTCTTC
CDR3: CATSRDTSGRGDEQFF
D: TRBD2
size: few
V: TRBV15
J: TRBJ2-1

DNA: TGTGCCAGCAGCTACACCGGGACAGGGGGCTACGAGCAGTACTTC
CDR3: CASSYTGTGGYEQYF
D: TRBD1
size: -
V: TRBV7-2
J: TRBJ2-7

DNA: TGTGCCAGCAGTTGGTGGGGAGGCTACACCTTC
CDR3: CASSWWGGYTF
D: -
size: -
V: TRBV28
J: TRBJ1-2

DNA: TGTGCCAGCAGTTCTTTCTCCCAACAGGGAACTAGCGGGAGGCTCGAGCAGTACTTC
CDR3: CASSSFSQQGTSGRLEQYF
D: TRBD2
size: -
V: TRBV28
J: TRBJ2-7

DNA: TGCAGCGTCCTCAGGGGCCGGACTGAAGCTTTCTTT
CDR3: CSVLRGRTEAFF
D: -
size: -
V: TRBV29-1
J: TRBJ1-1

DNA: TGTGCCAGCAGCCACCGAGCGGGGTTCGACACCGGGGAGCTGTTTTTT
CDR3: CASSHRAGFDTGELFF
D: TRBD2
size: -
V: TRBV4-2
J: TRBJ2-2

DNA: TGCAGTGCCCCGGAATACTACCGGAGCTCCTACAATGAGCAGTTCTTC
CDR3: CSAPEYYRSSYNEQFF
D: -
size: -
V: TRBV20-1
J: TRBJ2-1

DNA: TGTGCCAGCAGCCAGAGGAGGAGCGTCTACGAGCAGTACTTC
CDR3: CASSQRRSVYEQYF
D: -
size: -
V: TRBV6-6
J: TRBJ2-7

DNA: TGTGCCAGCCGAGTGGCCTCGGGACTACATGAGCAGTTCTTC
CDR3: CASRVASGLHEQFF
D: TRBD2
size: -
V: TRBV25-1
J: TRBJ2-1

DNA: TGTGCCAGCAGTTCGACACCGAACACTGAAGCTTTCTTT
CDR3: CASSSTPNTEAFF
D: -
size: many
V: TRBV28
J: TRBJ1-1

DNA: TGTGCCAGCAGCGGGGATAGGGGACAGGGGGCGCAGACTAGTCCCTACGAGCAGTACTTC
CDR3: CASSGDRGQGAQTSPYEQYF
D: -
size: many
V: TRBV21-1
J: TRBJ2-7

DNA: TGCGCCAGCAGCTCCGGTCCAGCCAACTACAATGAGCAGTTCTTC
CDR3: CASSSGPANYNEQFF
D: -
size: few
V: TRBV5-1
J: TRBJ2-1

DNA: TGTGCTAGCTTCGGGTCCACTGAAGCTTTCTTT
CDR3: CASFGSTEAFF
D: -
size: few
V: TRBV28
J: TRBJ1-1

DNA: TGTGCCAGCATCTTCTCGAGACGATCGGAAGCTTTCTTT
CDR3: CASIFSRRSEAFF
D: -
size: few
V: TRBV6-2/TRBV6-3
J: TRBJ1-1

DNA: TGTGCCATCAGTGAGTCGGTTGATGGGGCTGGAAACACCATATATTTT
CDR3: CAISESVDGAGNTIYF
D: -
size: -
V: TRBV10-3
J: TRBJ1-3

DNA: TGTGCCAGCAGTTCGGGCGGGACGGTGAGAACCTATGGCTACACCTTC
CDR3: CASSSGGTVRTYGYTF
D: -
size: -
V: TRBV28
J: TRBJ1-2

DNA: TGTGCCAGCAGCCACCCCCCCCGGGACGGCGGAAACACCATATATTTT
CDR3: CASSHPPRDGGNTIYF
D: -
size: -
V: TRBV11-1
J: TRBJ1-3

DNA: TGTGCCAGCAGCTCGACTAGCGGGAGCGGTGATACGCAGTATTTT
CDR3: CASSSTSGSGDTQYF
D: TRBD2
size: -
V: TRBV7-3
J: TRBJ2-3

DNA: TGTGCCAGCAGCTTAGCGGCCAGGGGCAATCAGCCCCAGCATTTT
CDR3: CASSLAARGNQPQHF
D: -
size: few
V: TRBV7-2
J: TRBJ1-5